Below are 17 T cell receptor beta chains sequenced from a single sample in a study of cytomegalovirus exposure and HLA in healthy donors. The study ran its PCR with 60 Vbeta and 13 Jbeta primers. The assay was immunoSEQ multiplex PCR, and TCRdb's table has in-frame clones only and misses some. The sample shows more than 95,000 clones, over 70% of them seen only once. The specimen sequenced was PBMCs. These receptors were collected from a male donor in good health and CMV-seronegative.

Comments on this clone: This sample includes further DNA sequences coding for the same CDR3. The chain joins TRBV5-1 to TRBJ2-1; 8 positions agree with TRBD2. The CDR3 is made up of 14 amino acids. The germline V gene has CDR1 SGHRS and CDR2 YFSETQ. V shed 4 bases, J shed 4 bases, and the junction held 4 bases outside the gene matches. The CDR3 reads CASSGAGGYNEQFF. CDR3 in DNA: TGCGCCAGCAGCGGTGCGGGAGGTTACAATGAGCAGTTCTTC. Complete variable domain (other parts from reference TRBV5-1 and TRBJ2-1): KAGVTQTPRYLIKTRGQQVTLSCSPISGHRSVSWYQQTPGQGLQFLFEYFSETQRNKGNFPGRFSGRQFSNSRSEMNVSTLELGDSALYLCASSGAGGYNEQFFGPGTRLTVL.

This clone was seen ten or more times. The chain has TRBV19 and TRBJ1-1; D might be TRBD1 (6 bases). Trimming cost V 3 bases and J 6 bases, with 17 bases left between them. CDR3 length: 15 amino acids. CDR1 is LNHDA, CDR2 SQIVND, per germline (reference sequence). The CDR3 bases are TGTGCCAGTAGTATGGACAGAGATGAAGGTTCTGAAGCTTTCTTT. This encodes CASSMDRDEGSEAFF.

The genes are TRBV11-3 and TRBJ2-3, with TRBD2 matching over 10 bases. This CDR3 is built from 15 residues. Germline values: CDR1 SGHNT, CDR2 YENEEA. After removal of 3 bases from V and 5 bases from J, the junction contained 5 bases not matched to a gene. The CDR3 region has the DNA TGTGCCAGCAGCTTTCCTAGCGGGGGATTAGATACGCAGTATTTT. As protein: CASSFPSGGLDTQYF.

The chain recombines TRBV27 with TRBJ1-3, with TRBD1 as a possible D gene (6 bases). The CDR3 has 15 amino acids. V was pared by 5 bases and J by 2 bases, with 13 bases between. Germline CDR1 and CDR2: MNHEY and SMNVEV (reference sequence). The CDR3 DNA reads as TGTGCCAGCAGTCCCGGGGCAGGGGCTGGAAACACCATATATTTT. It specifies CASSPGAGAGNTIYF.

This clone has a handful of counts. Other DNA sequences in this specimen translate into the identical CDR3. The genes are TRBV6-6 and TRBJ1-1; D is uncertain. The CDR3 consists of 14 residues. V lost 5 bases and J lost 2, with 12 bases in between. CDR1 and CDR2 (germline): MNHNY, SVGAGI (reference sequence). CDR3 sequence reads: CASSPRTGNTEAFF. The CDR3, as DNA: TGTGCCAGCAGTCCCAGGACGGGAAACACTGAAGCTTTCTTT.

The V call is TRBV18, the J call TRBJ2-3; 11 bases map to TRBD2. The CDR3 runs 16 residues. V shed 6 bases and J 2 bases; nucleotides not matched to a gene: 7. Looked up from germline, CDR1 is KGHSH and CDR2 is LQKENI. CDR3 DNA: TGTGCCAGCTCTCCCGGACTAGCGGGTTCCACAGATACGCAGTATTTT. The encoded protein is CASSPGLAGSTDTQYF.

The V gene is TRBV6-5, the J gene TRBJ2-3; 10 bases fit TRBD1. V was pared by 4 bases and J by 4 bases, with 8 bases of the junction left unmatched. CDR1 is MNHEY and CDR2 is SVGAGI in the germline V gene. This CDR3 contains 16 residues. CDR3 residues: CASSFPPGQGPDTQYF. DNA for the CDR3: TGTGCCAGCAGTTTTCCACCGGGACAGGGGCCAGATACGCAGTATTTT.

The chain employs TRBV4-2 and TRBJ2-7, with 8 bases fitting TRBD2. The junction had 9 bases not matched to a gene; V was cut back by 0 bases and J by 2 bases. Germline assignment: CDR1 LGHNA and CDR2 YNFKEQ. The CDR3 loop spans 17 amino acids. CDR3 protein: CASSQDLSGAGAYEQYF. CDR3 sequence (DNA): TGTGCCAGCAGCCAAGATCTTAGCGGGGCCGGCGCCTACGAGCAGTACTTC.

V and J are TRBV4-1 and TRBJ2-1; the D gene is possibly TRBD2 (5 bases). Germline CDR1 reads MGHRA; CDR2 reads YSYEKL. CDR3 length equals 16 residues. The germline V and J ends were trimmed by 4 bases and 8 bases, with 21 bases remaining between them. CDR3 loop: CASSLSPGPSRDEQFF. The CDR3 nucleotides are TGCGCCAGCAGCCTAAGCCCGGGCCCCTCGAGGGATGAGCAGTTCTTC.

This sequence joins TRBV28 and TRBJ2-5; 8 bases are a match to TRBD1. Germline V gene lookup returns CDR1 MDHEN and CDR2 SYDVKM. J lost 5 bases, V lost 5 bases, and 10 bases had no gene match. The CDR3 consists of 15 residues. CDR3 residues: CASSKTGESAETQYF. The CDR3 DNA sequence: TGTGCCAGCAGTAAGACAGGGGAAAGCGCCGAGACCCAGTACTTC. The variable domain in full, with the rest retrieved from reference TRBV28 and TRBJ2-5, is DVKVTQSSRYLVKRTGEKVFLECVQDMDHENMFWYRQDPGLGLRLIYFSYDVKMKEKGDIPEGYSVSREKKERFSLILESASTNQTSMYLCASSKTGESAETQYFGPGTRLLVL.

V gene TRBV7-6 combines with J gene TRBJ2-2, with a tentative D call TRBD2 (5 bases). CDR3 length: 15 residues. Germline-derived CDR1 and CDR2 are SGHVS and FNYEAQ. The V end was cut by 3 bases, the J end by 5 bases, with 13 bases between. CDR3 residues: CASSLGRPGTGELFF. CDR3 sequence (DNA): TGTGCCAGCAGCTTGGGCCGACCGGGGACCGGGGAGCTGTTTTTT.

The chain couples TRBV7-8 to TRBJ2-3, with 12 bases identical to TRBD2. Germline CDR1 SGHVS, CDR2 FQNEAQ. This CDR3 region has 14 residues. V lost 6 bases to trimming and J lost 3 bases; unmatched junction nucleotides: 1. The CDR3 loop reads CASSTSGRTDTQYF. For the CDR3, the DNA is TGTGCCAGCAGTACTAGCGGGAGGACAGATACGCAGTATTTT.

The CDR3 here is CAGPGSTNEKLFF. In DNA, the CDR3 is TGTGCCGGCCCAGGGTCCACTAATGAAAAACTGTTTTTT. The V call is TRBV27, the J call TRBJ1-4; a possible D gene is TRBD1 (5 bases). The CDR3 sequence is 13 residues long. V lost 11 bases and J 2 bases, leaving 12 bases between the germline ends. Germline V gene lookup returns CDR1 MNHEY and CDR2 SMNVEV (reference sequence).

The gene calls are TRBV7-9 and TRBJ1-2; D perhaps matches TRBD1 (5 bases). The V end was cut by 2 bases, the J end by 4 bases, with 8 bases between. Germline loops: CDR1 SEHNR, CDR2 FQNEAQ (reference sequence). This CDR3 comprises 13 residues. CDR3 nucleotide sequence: TGTGCCAGCAGCTTACGGGGGACCTATGGCTACACCTTC. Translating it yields CASSLRGTYGYTF.

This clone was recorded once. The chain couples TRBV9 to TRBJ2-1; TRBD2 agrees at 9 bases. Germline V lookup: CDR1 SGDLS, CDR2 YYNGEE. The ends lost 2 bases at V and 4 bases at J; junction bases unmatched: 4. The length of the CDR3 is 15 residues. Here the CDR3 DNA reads TGTGCCAGCAGCGTCTCTAGCGGGGTATACAATGAGCAGTTCTTC. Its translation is CASSVSSGVYNEQFF.

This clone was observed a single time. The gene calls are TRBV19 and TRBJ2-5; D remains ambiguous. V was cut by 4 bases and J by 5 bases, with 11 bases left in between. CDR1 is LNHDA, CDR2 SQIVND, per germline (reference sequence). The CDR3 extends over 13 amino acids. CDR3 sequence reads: CASSTPFGETQYF. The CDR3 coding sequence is TGTGCCAGTAGTACGCCCTTCGGGGAGACCCAGTACTTC.

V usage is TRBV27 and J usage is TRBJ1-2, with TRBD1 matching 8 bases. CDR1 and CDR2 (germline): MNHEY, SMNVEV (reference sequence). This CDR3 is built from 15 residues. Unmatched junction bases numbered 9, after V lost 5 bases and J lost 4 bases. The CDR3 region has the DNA TGTGCCAGCAGTCCCCGTGGACAGGGAACCTATGGCTACACCTTC. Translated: CASSPRGQGTYGYTF.